The source of this T cell receptor beta chain is a study of cytomegalovirus exposure and HLA in healthy donors (dated by TCRdb to about 2017). In terms of the full investigation: In an earlier analysis of roughly 500 of the donors, around 300 Gb of sequence data and 95 million to 130 million unique TCR beta sequences from some 170 million T cells were reported. Approximately 330 gigabases of sequencing data and approximately 91 million unique TCR sequences made up an early release that covered 500 to 700 HLA-typed donors. Among the roughly 410 genotyped donors, roughly 80% belonged to the genetic ancestry cluster associated with self-reported Caucasian donors. The aim of the study was to test whether cataloging public T cell receptors could identify signatures of past pathogen exposure. Using immunosequencing, the study profiled T cell repertoires from approximately 700 subjects and related those repertoires to cytomegalovirus serostatus. Besides the first cohort of under 700 subjects, a separate validation cohort made up of around 120 different subjects was used. The study combined high-throughput TCR immunosequencing, statistical association of individual TCRs with disease status, and machine learning to predict cytomegalovirus infection status. A later analysis re-analyzed previously published TCR beta repertoires from 666 donors and added high-resolution HLA genotyping to study TCR occurrence patterns. Rather than drawing on any new phenotypic data, the later analysis identified candidate immune exposures from TCR beta sequences and the way those sequences occurred across donors. An earlier analysis of some 600 of the donors applied high-throughput TCR beta sequencing to assess whether each TCR beta V gene segment acted as functional or pseudogenic. Alongside the repertoire data, information on donor age, sex, ethnicity and CMV serostatus was compiled. Genome-wide SNP genotypes for about 60% of the roughly 700 donors were used in a later genetic analysis, which treated that subset as a discovery cohort. Every discovery cohort repertoire had been produced on one sequencing platform. Both class I and class II loci were covered by HLA typing, at four-digit resolution. Typing coverage differed by locus: A, B, C, DRB1 and DQB1 were typed in about 620-640 donors, DQA1 in about 510, DPA1 in approximately 600, and DPB1 in roughly 470. Because of strong linkage in the cohort, four to six DR-DQ haplotypes were treated as single units for association and clustering. Across 300 to 400 genotyped donors of the cohort, an average of approximately 220,000 unique TCR beta nucleotide sequences per donor were sequenced, and around 20% of those sequences were non-productive.

Note on this clone: The antigen this receptor binds is unknown. Germline and junction disagree at one end, which may indicate a read error. Different DNA sequences within this sample yield the same CDR3.

What the authors observed across the whole study: In a later genetic analysis, a missense DCLRE1C variant was associated with V-gene and J-gene trimming of TCR beta chains, and the association was replicated in an independent cohort. Strong co-occurrence of HLA alleles, especially DR and DQ, made assigning TCR associations to individual alleles difficult. A further reported finding was that TCR beta sequences accurately predicted the HLA-A and HLA-B alleles for most subjects in the first cohort. Correlated functional status among segregating V segments might be attributable to linkage disequilibrium, but an unknown experimental factor could not be ruled out. According to the authors, the approach could potentially be generalized to other disease states and immunological phenotypes. According to a later analysis, parvovirus B19, influenza, CMV and Epstein-Barr virus appeared linked to several top co-occurrence clusters. In a later analysis, TCR association rates were found to vary across HLA loci, with the most associated TCRs seen for DRB1 alleles and the fewest for HLA-C alleles. An earlier analysis of around 500 of the donors showed that most TCR beta V segments appeared in productive rearrangements either about 87% or about 30% of the time, which broadly matched IMGT annotations. In a later genetic analysis, fewer N-insertions in productive TCRs were reported among donors in an Asian-associated ancestry cluster than the roughly 640-donor mean. The classifier was reported to diagnose cytomegalovirus status with high specificity and sensitivity in both the original cohort and the validation cohort. The only immune exposure information available for the cohort was CMV serostatus. Because counts were too low, roughly 17 rarely observed V segments, including chromosome 9 orphons, were left out of the earlier analysis of 500 to 650 of the donors. Roughly uniform sequencing depth across donors was assumed in presence/absence analyses, although this assumption may not hold. Because HLA typing was unavailable for some donors at each locus, only the typed subset was used in association tests. In the study, 164 TCR beta chains were listed as associated with cytomegalovirus. In this cohort, only TCR beta chains were sequenced, and detectable features were limited by the absence of alpha or paired-chain data. Three of the identified cytomegalovirus-associated TCR beta chains were confirmed in vitro to be specific for cytomegalovirus antigens. In a later analysis, 16,951 TCR beta sequences were associated with specific HLA alleles at a false discovery rate of 0.05. A cluster of highly shared sequence variants was judged likely to be a technical artifact of the sequencing pipeline. Most CMV-associated TCR beta chains appeared to be HLA-restricted in a later analysis, and the HLA associations seemed to be driven largely by CMV exposure. In a later analysis, HLA-associated TCR beta chains showed more clonal expansion and lower generation probabilities than non-associated chains that were equally common. Across donors, most TCR sequences were observed very rarely, whereas some public TCRs were present in many individuals.

Libraries were constructed by the immunoSEQ multiplex PCR assay. The multiplex PCR relied on a mix of 60 forward primers for TCR Vbeta segments and 13 reverse primers for TCR Jbeta segments. A multiplex PCR assay on genomic DNA amplified the CDR3 region of rearranged TCR beta genes. The amplified TCR beta libraries were sequenced on the Illumina HiSeq System as 87-base-pair reads. Under the source paper's analysis protocol: A later analysis tallied around 80 million unique TCR beta chains across the 666 repertoires, and around 12 million of those chains were shared by two or more donors. Raw reads were error-corrected and collapsed into unique sequences with a nearest-neighbor algorithm that merged closely related sequences to remove PCR and sequencing errors. To assign V, D and J gene segments, CDR3 sequences were aligned to IMGT reference sequences. For a sequence to be retained, a match of at least six nucleotides was required to both a V gene segment and a J gene segment. Rearrangements were called productive when the CDR3 lacked stop codons and stayed in frame with V and J; all others were non-productive. CDR3 was defined according to IMGT convention as the region running from the second conserved V-encoded cysteine to the conserved J-encoded phenylalanine. The earlier analysis of more than 450 of the donors excluded sequences that lacked an unambiguous match to a single V gene segment. In an earlier analysis of approximately 610 of the donors, V segments were called functional above 56.7% productive rearrangements and were called segregating when the between-donor standard deviation exceeded 5%. A statistical classification framework was built for diagnosing cytomegalovirus status from the catalog of TCR beta chain sequences. V and J gene assignment, in a later analysis, came from comparing TCR nucleotide sequences with IMGT/GENE-DB human TR gene sequences. The TCRdist pipeline was used in a later analysis to assign CDR3 sequences and most-parsimonious VDJ recombination scenarios. In a later analysis, each TCR beta chain was defined by its CDR3 amino acid sequence together with its V-gene family, and reads without a unique V-gene family were excluded. As a way to deal with suspected cross-contamination and a sequencing artifact, a later analysis dropped 450 to 600 nucleotide sequences that were highly shared and had low generation probability. A later analysis calculated a clonal expansion index for each public chain from normalized within-repertoire ranks of inferred template counts. Generation probabilities in a later analysis came from a VDJ recombination model fitted to out-of-frame rearrangements, and those results were checked against IGoR. In a later analysis, TCR-TCR, TCR-HLA and TCR-CMV co-occurrence was scored with hypergeometric tests, and a repertoire-size bias correction was applied to TCR pairs. In a later analysis, false discovery rates were estimated by permuting HLA or CMV assignments 20 times. In a later analysis, co-occurring TCRs were grouped using DBSCAN, with TCRdist sequence similarity added in when clustering inside HLA-allele-positive subsets. Repertoires with fewer than 30,000 or more than 120,000 public chains were left out of co-occurrence clustering, as were about 5 repertoires with anomalous nucleotide sharing. The table was pulled from immuneACCESS by TCRdb, which kept in-frame rearrangements only. Such tables lose some clones; where checked, under half of the loss comes from unresolved V genes, and the rest has no known cause. The V and J calls and the clone size are those of that table, but D and trimming were determined from the DNA. Across this sample there are 45,000 to 70,000 clones, with about 80% seen only once. Together, the top ten hold approximately 2.8% of the sample.

The cohort comprised 550 to 700 healthy bone marrow donors. All cohort members were sampled while nominally healthy, although unrecorded immune exposures were likely present. The donor was CMV seronegative and was included in the group of around 320 seronegative cohort members. Every donor gave a peripheral blood sample, and the peripheral blood mononuclear cells from that sample were used for TCR beta sequencing. Genomic DNA extraction from the blood cell samples was performed with the Qiagen DNeasy Blood Extraction Kit. Sequenced sample: PBMCs. This TCR derives from a man aged 50 to 59 in good health and CMV-seronegative.

The CDR3 here reads CASRQDSSTNEKLFF. The nucleotide sequence reads TGTGCCAGCAGGCAGGACAGTTCAACTAATGAGAAACTGTTTTTT. The chain couples TRBV6-6 to TRBJ1-4; D gene: possibly TRBD1, on 6 matching bases. The CDR3 sequence holds 15 residues, the cysteine and phenylalanine included. Only the CDR3 portion is preserved as DNA: 45 bases, with reading frame beginning at the first base. Reading the germline V gene (reference sequence) gives CDR1 MNHNY and CDR2 SVGAGI.